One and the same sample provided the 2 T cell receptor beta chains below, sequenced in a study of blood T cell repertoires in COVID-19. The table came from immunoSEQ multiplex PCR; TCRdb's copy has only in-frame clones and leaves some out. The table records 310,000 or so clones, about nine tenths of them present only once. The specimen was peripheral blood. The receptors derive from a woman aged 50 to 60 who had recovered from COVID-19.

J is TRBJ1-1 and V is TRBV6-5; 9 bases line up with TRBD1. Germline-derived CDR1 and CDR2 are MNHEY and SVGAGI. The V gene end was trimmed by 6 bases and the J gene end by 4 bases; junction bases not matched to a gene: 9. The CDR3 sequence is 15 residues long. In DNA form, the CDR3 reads TGTGCCAGCAGCGACGACGGGACAGGGCCCACTGAAGCTTTCTTT. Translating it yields CASSDDGTGPTEAFF.

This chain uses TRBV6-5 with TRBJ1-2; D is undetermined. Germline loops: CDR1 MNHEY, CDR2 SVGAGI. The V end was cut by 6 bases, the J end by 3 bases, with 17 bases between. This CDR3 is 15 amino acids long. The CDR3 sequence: CASSLVMVLDYGYTF. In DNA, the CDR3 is TGTGCCAGCAGCCTAGTAATGGTTCTGGACTATGGCTACACCTTC.